This T cell receptor beta chain was captured in a study of cytomegalovirus exposure and HLA in healthy donors. Study-level points and caveats: CMV serostatus was the only immune exposure information that was available. In a later analysis, at a false discovery rate of 0.05, about 17,000 TCR beta sequences matched HLA alleles. Per published accounts, TCR beta sequences correctly predicted the HLA-A and HLA-B alleles of most subjects.

Comments on this clone: Its cognate antigen is unknown.

This CDR3 is 15 amino acids long. Per the germline V gene, CDR1 is MDHEN and CDR2 is SYDVKM. V dropped 4 bases and J dropped 6 bases, with 16 bases sitting between them. Vbeta (60) and Jbeta (13) primers were used in the PCR. Profiling relied on immunoSEQ multiplex PCR, and the TCRdb table lists in-frame clones only, not all of them. The sample has some 160,000 clones, approximately 78% seen once. This clonotype originated in a woman aged 40-49 years in good health and CMV-seropositive. The source material was PBMCs. The rearrangement links TRBV28 to TRBJ2-1; unclear D gene. Written as DNA, the CDR3 is TGTGCCAGCAGTTCGCTAGAGCCTACCCGCAATGAGCAGTTCTTC. Translating it yields CASSSLEPTRNEQFF.